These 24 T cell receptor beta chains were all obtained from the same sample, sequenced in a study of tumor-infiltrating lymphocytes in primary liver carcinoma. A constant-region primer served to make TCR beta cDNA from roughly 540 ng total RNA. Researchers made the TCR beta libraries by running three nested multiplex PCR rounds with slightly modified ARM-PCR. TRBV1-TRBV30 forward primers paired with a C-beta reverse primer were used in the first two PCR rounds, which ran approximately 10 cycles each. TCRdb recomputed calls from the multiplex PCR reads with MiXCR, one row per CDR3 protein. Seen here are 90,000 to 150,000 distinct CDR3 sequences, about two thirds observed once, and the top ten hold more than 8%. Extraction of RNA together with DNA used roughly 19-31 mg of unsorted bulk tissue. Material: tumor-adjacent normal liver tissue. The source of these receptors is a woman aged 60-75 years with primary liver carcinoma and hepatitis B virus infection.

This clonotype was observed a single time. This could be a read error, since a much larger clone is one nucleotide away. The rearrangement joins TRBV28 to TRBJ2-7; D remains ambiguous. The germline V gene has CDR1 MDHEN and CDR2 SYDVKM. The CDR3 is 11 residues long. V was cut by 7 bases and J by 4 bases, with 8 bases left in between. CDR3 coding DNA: TGTGCCAGCATTCATCAATACGAGCAGTACTTC. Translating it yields CASIHQYEQYF.

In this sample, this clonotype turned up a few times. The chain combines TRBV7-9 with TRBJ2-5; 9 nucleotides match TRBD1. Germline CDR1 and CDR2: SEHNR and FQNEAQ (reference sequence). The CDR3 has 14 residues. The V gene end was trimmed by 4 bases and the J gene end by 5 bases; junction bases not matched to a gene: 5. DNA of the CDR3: TGTGCCAGCAGCTCCGGGACAGGGTACGAGACCCAGTACTTC. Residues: CASSSGTGYETQYF.

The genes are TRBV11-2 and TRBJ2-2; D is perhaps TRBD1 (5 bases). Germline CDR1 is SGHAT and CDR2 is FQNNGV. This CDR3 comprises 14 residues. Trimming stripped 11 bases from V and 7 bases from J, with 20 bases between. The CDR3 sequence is CARSSGPTGGELFF. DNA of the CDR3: TGTGCCCGAAGTTCAGGACCTACAGGCGGGGAGCTGTTTTTT.

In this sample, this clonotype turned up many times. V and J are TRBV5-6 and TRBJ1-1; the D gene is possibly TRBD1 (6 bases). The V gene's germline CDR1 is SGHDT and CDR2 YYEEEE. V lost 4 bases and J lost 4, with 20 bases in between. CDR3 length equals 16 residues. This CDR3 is CASSAPGDWGITEAFF. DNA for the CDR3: TGTGCCAGCAGCGCCCCAGGGGATTGGGGGATCACTGAAGCTTTCTTT.

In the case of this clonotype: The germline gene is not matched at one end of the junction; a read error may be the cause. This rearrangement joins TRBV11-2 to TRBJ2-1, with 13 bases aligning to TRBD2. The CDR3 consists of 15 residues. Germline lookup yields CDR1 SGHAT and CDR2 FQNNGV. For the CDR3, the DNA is TGTGCCAGCAGCCCGGGGACTAGCGGGATCAATAGGCAGTTCTTT. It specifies CASSPGTSGINRQFF.

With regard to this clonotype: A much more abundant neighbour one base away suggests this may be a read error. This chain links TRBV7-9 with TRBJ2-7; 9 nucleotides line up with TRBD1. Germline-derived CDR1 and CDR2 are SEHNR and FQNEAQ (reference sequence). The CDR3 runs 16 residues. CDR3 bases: TGTGCCAGCAACTTAGCCCCGGGGACAGGGAGGGACGAGCAGTACTTC. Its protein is CASNLAPGTGRDEQYF.

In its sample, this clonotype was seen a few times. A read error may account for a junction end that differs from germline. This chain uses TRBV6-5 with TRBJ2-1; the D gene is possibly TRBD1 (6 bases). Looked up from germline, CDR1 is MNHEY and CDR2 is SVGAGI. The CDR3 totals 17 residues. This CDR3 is CVSSYSQGQRGTNEQFF. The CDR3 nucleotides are TGTGTCAGCAGTTACTCGCAGGGGCAGAGGGGTACGAATGAGCAGTTCTTC.

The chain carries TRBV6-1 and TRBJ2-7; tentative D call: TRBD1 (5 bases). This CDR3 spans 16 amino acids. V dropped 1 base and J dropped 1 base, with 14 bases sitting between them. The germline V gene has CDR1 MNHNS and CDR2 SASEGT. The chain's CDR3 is CASSEEESRGSYEQYF. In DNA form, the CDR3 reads TGTGCCAGCAGTGAAGAAGAGTCTAGGGGTTCCTACGAGCAGTACTTC.

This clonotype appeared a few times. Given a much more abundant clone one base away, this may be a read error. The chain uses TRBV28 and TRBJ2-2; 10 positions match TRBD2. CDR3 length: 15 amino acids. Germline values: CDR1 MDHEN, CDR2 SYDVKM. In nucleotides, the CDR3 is TGTGCCAGCAGTCCTACTAGCGGGAACACCGGGGGGCTGTTTTTT. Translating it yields CASSPTSGNTGGLFF.

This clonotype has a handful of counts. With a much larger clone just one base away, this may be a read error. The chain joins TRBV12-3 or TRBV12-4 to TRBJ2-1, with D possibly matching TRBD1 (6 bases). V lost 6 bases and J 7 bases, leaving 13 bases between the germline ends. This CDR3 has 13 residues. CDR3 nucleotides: TGTGCCAGCAGCCTGGACAGACAGAATGAGCAGTTCTTC. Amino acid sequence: CASSLDRQNEQFF.

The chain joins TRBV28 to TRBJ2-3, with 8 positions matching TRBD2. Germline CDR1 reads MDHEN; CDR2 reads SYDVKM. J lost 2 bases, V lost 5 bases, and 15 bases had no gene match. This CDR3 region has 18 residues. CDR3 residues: CASSQAIRGRPITDTQYF. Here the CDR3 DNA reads TGTGCCAGCAGTCAGGCCATCCGCGGGAGGCCTATCACAGATACGCAGTATTTT.

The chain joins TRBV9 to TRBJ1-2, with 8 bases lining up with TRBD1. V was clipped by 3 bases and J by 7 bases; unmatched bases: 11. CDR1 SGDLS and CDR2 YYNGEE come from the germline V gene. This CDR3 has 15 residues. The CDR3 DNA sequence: TGTGCCAGCAGCGCGGACAGGGTCTCCACCTGTGGCTACACCTTC. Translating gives CASSADRVSTCGYTF.

The CDR3 nucleotides read TGTGCTAGCGGTGACCCCAGTACAGGGGGCCTTTTCAATGAGCAGTTCTTC. Translation: CASGDPSTGGLFNEQFF. The chain uses TRBV12-3 or TRBV12-4 and TRBJ2-1, with TRBD1 matching 9 bases. The CDR3 runs to 17 residues.

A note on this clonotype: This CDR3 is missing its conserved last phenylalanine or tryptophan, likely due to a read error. Written as DNA, the CDR3 is TGTGCCAGCAGTGTAGGAGAGATGGGAGAGATCGGTCAGCCCCAGCATTCT. Residues: CASSVGEMGEIGQPQHS. This sequence joins TRBV6-4 and TRBJ1-5; D not certain. Trimming removed 4 bases from V and 6 bases from J, with 22 bases in between. The germline V gene has CDR1 MRHNA and CDR2 SNTAGT. CDR3 length equals 17 residues.

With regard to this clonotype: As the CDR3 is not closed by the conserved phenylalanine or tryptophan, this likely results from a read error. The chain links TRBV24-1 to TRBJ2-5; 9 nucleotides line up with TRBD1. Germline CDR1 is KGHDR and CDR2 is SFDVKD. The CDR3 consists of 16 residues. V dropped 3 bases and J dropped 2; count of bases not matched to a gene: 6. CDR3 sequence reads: CATSDTGTGWQETQYS. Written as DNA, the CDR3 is TGTGCCACCAGTGATACCGGGACAGGGTGGCAAGAGACCCAGTACTCC.

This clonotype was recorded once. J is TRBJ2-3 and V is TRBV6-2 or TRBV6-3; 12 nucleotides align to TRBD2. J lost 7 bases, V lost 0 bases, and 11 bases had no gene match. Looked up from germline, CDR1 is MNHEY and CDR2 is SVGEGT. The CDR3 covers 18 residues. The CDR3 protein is CASSYSDRLAGDRYTQYF. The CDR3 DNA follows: TGTGCCAGCAGTTACTCGGACCGACTAGCGGGAGATCGTTATACGCAGTATTTT.

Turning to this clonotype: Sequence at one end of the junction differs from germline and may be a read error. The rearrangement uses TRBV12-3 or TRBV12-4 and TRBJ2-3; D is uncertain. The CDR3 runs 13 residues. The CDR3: CASTLMATDTQYF. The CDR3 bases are TGTGCCAGCACTTTAATGGCGACAGATACGCAGTATTTT.

The CDR3 spells CASSSAGSHIEQFF. The CDR3 coding sequence is TGTGCCAGCAGCTCAGCCGGGAGTCACATTGAGCAGTTCTTC. V gene TRBV11-2 combines with J gene TRBJ2-1; D perhaps matches TRBD2 (6 bases). Trimming cost V 4 bases and J 9 bases, with 16 bases left between them. Germline-derived CDR1 and CDR2 are SGHAT and FQNNGV. The CDR3 totals 14 residues.

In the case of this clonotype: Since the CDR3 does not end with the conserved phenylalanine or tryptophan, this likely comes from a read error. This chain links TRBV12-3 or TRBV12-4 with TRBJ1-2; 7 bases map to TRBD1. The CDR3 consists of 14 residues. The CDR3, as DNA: TGTGCCTGCAGTATTCGACAGGGTGGAGAGGGCTACACCATC. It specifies CACSIRQGGEGYTI.

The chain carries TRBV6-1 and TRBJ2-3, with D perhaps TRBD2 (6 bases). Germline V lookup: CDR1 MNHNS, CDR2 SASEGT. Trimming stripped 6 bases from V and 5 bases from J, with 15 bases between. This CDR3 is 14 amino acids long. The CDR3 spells CASRSSGVIDTQYF. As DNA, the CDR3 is TGTGCCAGCAGGAGTAGCGGTGTAATAGATACGCAGTATTTT.

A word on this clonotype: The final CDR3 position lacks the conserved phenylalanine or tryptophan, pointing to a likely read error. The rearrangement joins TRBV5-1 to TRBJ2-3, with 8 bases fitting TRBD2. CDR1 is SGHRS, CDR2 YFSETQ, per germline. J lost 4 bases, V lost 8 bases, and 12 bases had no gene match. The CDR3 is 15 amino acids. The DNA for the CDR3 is TGCGCCAGTGCTACTAGCGGAAGTCCCCCAGATACGCAGTATTAT. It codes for CASATSGSPPDTQYY.

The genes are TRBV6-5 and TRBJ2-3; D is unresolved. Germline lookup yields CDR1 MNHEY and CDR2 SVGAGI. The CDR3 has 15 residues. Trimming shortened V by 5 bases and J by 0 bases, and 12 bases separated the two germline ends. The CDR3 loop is CASSLTDGSTDTQYF. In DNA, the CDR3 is TGTGCCAGCAGTCTGACCGACGGAAGCACAGATACGCAGTATTTT.

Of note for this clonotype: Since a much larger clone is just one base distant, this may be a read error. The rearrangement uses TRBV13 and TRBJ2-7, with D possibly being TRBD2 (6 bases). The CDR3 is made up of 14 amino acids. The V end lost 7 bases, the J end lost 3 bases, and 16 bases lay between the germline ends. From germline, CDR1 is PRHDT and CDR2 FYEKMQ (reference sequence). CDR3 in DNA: TGTGCCAGCAACTTTGGGGGGTCTATCTACGAGCAGTACTTC. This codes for CASNFGGSIYEQYF.

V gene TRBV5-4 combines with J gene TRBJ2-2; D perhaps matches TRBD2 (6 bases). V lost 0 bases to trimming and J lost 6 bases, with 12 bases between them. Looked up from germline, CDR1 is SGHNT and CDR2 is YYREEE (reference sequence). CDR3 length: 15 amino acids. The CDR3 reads CASSLAHQRAGELFF. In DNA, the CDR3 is TGTGCCAGCAGCTTGGCCCACCAGCGGGCCGGGGAGCTGTTTTTT.